This T cell receptor beta chain was captured in a study of Ad26.COV2.S vaccination and SARS-CoV-2 variants. Germline V gene sequence: CDR1 LNHDA, CDR2 SQIVND (reference sequence). With 6 bases removed from V and 0 bases from J, the gap between germline ends came to 14 bases. The CDR3 has 15 residues. Stated treatment: roughly 20 received Ad26.COV2.S at low or high dose, single or two shots; about 5 received placebo; per-sample allocation not given. Specimens were obtained on day 63 following the first vaccine or placebo injection. As its vector, the vaccine had Ad26, which expressed Wuhan-strain SARS-CoV-2 spike. The data were produced by immunoSEQ multiplex PCR, yet TCRdb's version contains in-frame clones alone and is incomplete. The sample comprises just under 250,000 clones, roughly 90% of which are singletons, and about 10% rests with the top ten.

This sequence originates from a person aged 18 to 65 who received the Ad26.COV2.S COVID-19 vaccine or a placebo. The starting material was peripheral blood, obtained in a trial of Ad26.COV2.S vaccine versus placebo. This sequence joins TRBV19 and TRBJ1-1; D remains unclear. CDR3 bases: TGTGCCAGTAGCTCTTCTCGGCGACTGAACACTGAAGCTTTCTTT. Amino acids: CASSSSRRLNTEAFF.